What follows are 10 T cell receptor beta chains derived from one specimen sequenced in a study of beta chain features in type 1 diabetes. Every isolated RNA sample was fully reverse transcribed, so sequencing captured expressed TCRB transcripts. The repertoire was sequenced with immunoSEQ multiplex PCR; TCRdb's copy has only in-frame clones and lacks some. In the table there are about 320,000 clones, less than 15% of which are singletons. The specimen was central memory CD4+ T cells from blood. The receptors come from a man aged 25-40 years in good health.

The chain is built from TRBV2 and TRBJ2-5; 8 nucleotides match TRBD2. The CDR3 spans 16 residues. Germline CDR1 SNHLY, CDR2 FYNNEI. The junction had 10 bases not matched to a gene; V was cut back by 2 bases and J by 5 bases. The CDR3 coding sequence is TGTGCCAGCAGTGAACCTAGAGGGACTAGGCACGAGACCCAGTACTTC. Translating gives CASSEPRGTRHETQYF.

About this clone: A much larger clone is a single base away; this may be a read error. This sequence joins TRBV7-3 and TRBJ2-2; D remains unclear. Germline CDR1 and CDR2: SGHTA and FQGTGA. The CDR3 is 13 amino acids. Trimming stripped 0 bases from V and 2 bases from J, with 1 base between. The chain's CDR3 is CASSLTNTGELFF. The DNA of the CDR3 is TGTGCCAGCAGCTTAACAAACACCGGGGAGCTGTTTTTT.

The chain recombines TRBV9 with TRBJ2-7, with D tentatively TRBD1 (6 bases). The V gene lost 0 bases and the J gene lost 7 bases, with 14 bases spanning the gap. CDR3 length: 14 residues. CDR1 and CDR2 from the germline V gene are SGDLS and YYNGEE. For the CDR3, the DNA is TGTGCCAGCAGCGTAGATCCAGGGGCGAGGGAGCAGTACGTC. Encoded protein: CASSVDPGAREQYV.

This clone was recorded a few times. The chain recombines TRBV5-6 with TRBJ2-1; D gene uncertain. The CDR3 covers 15 residues. Trimming left V 2 bases short and J 2 bases short, with 11 bases between. CDR1 is SGHDT and CDR2 is YYEEEE in the germline V gene. In DNA form, the CDR3 reads TGTGCCAGCAGCTTAGGTGCCGTACCCTACAATGAGCAGTTCTTC. This encodes CASSLGAVPYNEQFF.

V and J are TRBV6-5 and TRBJ2-5; possible D gene TRBD2, 5 bases. Trimming cost V 5 bases and J 4 bases, with 11 bases left between them. CDR3 length equals 13 residues. Germline V CDR1 and CDR2: MNHEY, SVGAGI. This CDR3 reads CASSEADRETQYF. For the CDR3, the DNA is TGTGCCAGCAGTGAAGCGGATAGAGAGACCCAGTACTTC.

The chain is built from TRBV5-1 and TRBJ2-7; 8 bases align to TRBD1. This CDR3 has 15 amino acids. Germline V lookup: CDR1 SGHRS, CDR2 YFSETQ. With V trimmed by 2 bases and J by 5 bases, 9 bases remained unmatched. The CDR3 coding sequence is TGCGCCAGCAGCTTAATGGGGCAGGGGGCCAACGAGCAGTACTTC. Protein product: CASSLMGQGANEQYF. Full variable domain (outside the CDR3, taken from reference TRBV5-1 and TRBJ2-7): KAGVTQTPRYLIKTRGQQVTLSCSPISGHRSVSWYQQTPGQGLQFLFEYFSETQRNKGNFPGRFSGRQFSNSRSEMNVSTLELGDSALYLCASSLMGQGANEQYFGPGTRLTVT.

The table lists this clone with a few counts. The chain uses TRBV6-1 and TRBJ1-2; D may be TRBD1 (6 bases). V lost 5 bases, J lost 2 bases, and 12 bases lay in between. CDR3 length: 14 residues. Germline lookup yields CDR1 MNHNS and CDR2 SASEGT. The CDR3 region has the DNA TGTGCCAGCAGTCCTCTGGACAGAAACTATGGCTACACCTTC. Encoded protein: CASSPLDRNYGYTF.

This clone showed up just a few times. The chain uses TRBV30 and TRBJ2-1; TRBD1 might be the D (5 bases). The V end was cut by 1 base, the J end by 9 bases, with 10 bases between. There are 12 residues in the CDR3. The germline gives CDR1 GTSNPN, CDR2 SVGIG (reference sequence). CDR3 DNA sequence: TGTGCCTGGAGTGAACAGGACACTGAGCAGTTCTTC. Encoded protein: CAWSEQDTEQFF.

This clone was seen repeatedly, ten times or more. The chain links TRBV5-1 to TRBJ2-3; D ambiguous. Germline V lookup: CDR1 SGHRS, CDR2 YFSETQ. The ends were cut back, 4 bases at V and 0 bases at J, with 6 bases in the middle. This CDR3 contains 13 residues. The CDR3: CASSAASTDTQYF. The CDR3 DNA sequence: TGCGCCAGCAGCGCGGCTAGCACAGATACGCAGTATTTT.

Only a few counts were recorded for this clone. Here the CDR3 reads CASSSRENTEAFF. The CDR3 DNA reads TGCGCCAGCAGCTCCAGGGAGAACACTGAAGCTTTCTTT. V gene TRBV5-1 combines with J gene TRBJ1-1, with a weak D call TRBD1 (5 bases). This CDR3 region has 13 residues. Germline loops: CDR1 SGHRS, CDR2 YFSETQ. V was clipped by 3 bases and J by 1 base, with 7 bases between them.